This T cell receptor (beta chain) emerged from a study of blood T cell repertoires in COVID-19. Seattle enrolled patients during active infection and tracked them longitudinally. This CDR3 has 18 residues. V lost 0 bases to trimming and J lost 2 bases; unmatched junction nucleotides: 9. Germline loops: CDR1 LGHNA, CDR2 YNFKEQ. The table came from immunoSEQ multiplex PCR; TCRdb's copy has only in-frame clones and leaves some out. The data hold fewer than 85,000 clones, with roughly 84% observed a single time. V and J are TRBV4-2 and TRBJ2-1; the match to TRBD2 covers 8 bases. This TCR came from a man between 25 and 39 years old with COVID-19, enrolled during active disease. The source material was peripheral blood. The CDR3 loop reads CASSQDSGTGGPYNEQFF. DNA for the CDR3: TGTGCCAGCAGCCAAGATAGCGGCACGGGAGGGCCCTACAATGAGCAGTTCTTC.